This T cell receptor (beta chain) was documented in a study of technical replicates of blood from a few donors. Only in-frame clones appear in the TCRdb table, and some are missing; sequencing was by immunoSEQ multiplex PCR. The sample contains 95,000 or so clones, around 96% of which appear only once. Germline V gene data show CDR1 as SGHRS and CDR2 as YFSETQ. The CDR3 has 15 amino acids. Unmatched junction bases numbered 3, after V lost 3 bases and J lost 4 bases. Material: T cells isolated from PBMCs. V and J are TRBV5-1 and TRBJ1-5, with 11 bases aligning to TRBD1. This sequence originates from a human donor in good health. CDR3 DNA: TGCGCCAGCAGCTGGGGGACAGGGGGAAATCAGCCCCAGCATTTT. This sequence encodes CASSWGTGGNQPQHF.